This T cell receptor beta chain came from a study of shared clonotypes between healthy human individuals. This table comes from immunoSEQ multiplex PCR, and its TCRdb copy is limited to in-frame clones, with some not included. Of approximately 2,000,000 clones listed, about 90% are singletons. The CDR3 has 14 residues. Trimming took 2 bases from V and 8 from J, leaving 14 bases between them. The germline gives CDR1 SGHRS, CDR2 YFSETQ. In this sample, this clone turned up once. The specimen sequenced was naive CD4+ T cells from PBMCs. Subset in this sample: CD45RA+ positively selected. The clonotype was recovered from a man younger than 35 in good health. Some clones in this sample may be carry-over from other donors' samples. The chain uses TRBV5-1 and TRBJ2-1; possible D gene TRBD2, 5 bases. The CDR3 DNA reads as TGCGCCAGCAGCTTCCAAACTAGTATCGATGAGCAGTTCTTC. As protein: CASSFQTSIDEQFF.